The 8 T cell receptor beta chains reported below all come from one sample, sequenced in a study of T cell responses to AZD1222 COVID-19 vaccine. Sequencing used immunoSEQ multiplex PCR; TCRdb keeps in-frame clones, though not all of them. The sample lists 60,000 to 70,000 clones; around four fifths were seen once. Sequencing was performed on peripheral blood, taken on day 0 of AZD1222 vaccination. The receptors come from an adult in good health.

This chain joins TRBV5-6 and TRBJ2-5; D is perhaps TRBD2 (5 bases). Between the trimmed V and J ends, which lost 4 bases and 5 bases, there was a span of 21 bases. There are 16 residues in the CDR3. CDR1 and CDR2 from the germline V gene are SGHDT and YYEEEE. CDR3 residues: CASSTRTGEEPETQYF. The CDR3 region has the DNA TGTGCCAGCAGCACTCGTACCGGGGAAGAGCCCGAGACCCAGTACTTC.

The J gene is TRBJ1-5, the V gene TRBV5-1; 7 bases agree with TRBD1. Unmatched junction bases numbered 5, after V lost 0 bases and J lost 5 bases. The CDR3 totals 15 residues. CDR1 and CDR2 (germline): SGHRS, YFSETQ. The DNA for the CDR3 is TGCGCCAGCAGCTTGGGCGGGACAGAACATCAGCCCCAGCATTTT. Its translation is CASSLGGTEHQPQHF.

In this sample, this clone turned up once. The rearrangement uses TRBV2 and TRBJ1-2; D may be TRBD1 (5 bases). CDR1 is SNHLY and CDR2 is FYNNEI in the germline V gene. The CDR3 runs to 15 residues. The ends were cut back, 4 bases at V and 4 bases at J, with 16 bases in the middle. The CDR3 protein is CASSGSGPGGYGYTF. The CDR3 DNA reads as TGTGCCAGCAGTGGATCGGGTCCGGGGGGCTATGGCTACACCTTC.

This clone has just a few counts. The V and J genes are TRBV20-1 and TRBJ2-1, with 9 bases aligning to TRBD2. Germline CDR1 is DFQATT and CDR2 is SNEGSKA (reference sequence). The J segment lost 9 bases and the V segment lost 3 bases, leaving 6 bases of the junction unmatched. The CDR3 spans 13 residues. Here the CDR3 reads CSASIRSGGEQFF. The CDR3 DNA reads TGCAGTGCTAGTATCCGTAGCGGGGGTGAGCAGTTCTTC.

CDR3 coding DNA: TGTGCCAGCAGTTTGGGAAGCGTGGGCTACGAGCAGTACTTC. Amino acid sequence: CASSLGSVGYEQYF. The chain couples TRBV28 to TRBJ2-7; no definite D call. CDR3 length: 14 amino acids. Germline-derived CDR1 and CDR2 are MDHEN and SYDVKM. Trimming cost V 3 bases and J 3 bases, with 12 bases left between them. Together with reference TRBV28 and TRBJ2-7, the CDR3 gives the full variable domain: DVKVTQSSRYLVKRTGEKVFLECVQDMDHENMFWYRQDPGLGLRLIYFSYDVKMKEKGDIPEGYSVSREKKERFSLILESASTNQTSMYLCASSLGSVGYEQYFGPGTRLTVT.

The V and J genes are TRBV28 and TRBJ2-7; D may correspond to TRBD1 or TRBD2 (5 bases each). Germline V gene lookup returns CDR1 MDHEN and CDR2 SYDVKM. V was cut by 4 bases and J by 4 bases, with 20 bases left in between. The CDR3 covers 16 residues. CDR3 nucleotides: TGTGCCAGCAGTTCCCAGACCGGGGCGAGGCGATACGAGCAGTACTTC. Translation: CASSSQTGARRYEQYF. The whole variable domain, filled in from reference TRBV28 and TRBJ2-7, reads DVKVTQSSRYLVKRTGEKVFLECVQDMDHENMFWYRQDPGLGLRLIYFSYDVKMKEKGDIPEGYSVSREKKERFSLILESASTNQTSMYLCASSSQTGARRYEQYFGPGTRLTVT.

V gene TRBV6-6 combines with J gene TRBJ1-1; 8 positions match TRBD1. The CDR3 totals 13 residues. Germline CDR1 is MNHNY and CDR2 is SVGAGI (reference sequence). V shed 4 bases and J 6 bases; nucleotides not matched to a gene: 4. As DNA, the CDR3 is TGTGCCAGCAGTTCTCAGGGGGCCGCTGAAGCTTTCTTT. Translated, it gives CASSSQGAAEAFF.

The chain carries TRBV5-1 and TRBJ1-6, with 10 bases matching TRBD1. Trimming cost V 2 bases and J 12 bases; bases outside gene matches: 11. Germline V lookup: CDR1 SGHRS, CDR2 YFSETQ. The CDR3 length is 16 residues. The CDR3 loop is CASSFAAPGQGRPLHF. DNA of the CDR3: TGCGCCAGCAGCTTTGCGGCACCGGGACAGGGGAGACCCCTCCACTTT.